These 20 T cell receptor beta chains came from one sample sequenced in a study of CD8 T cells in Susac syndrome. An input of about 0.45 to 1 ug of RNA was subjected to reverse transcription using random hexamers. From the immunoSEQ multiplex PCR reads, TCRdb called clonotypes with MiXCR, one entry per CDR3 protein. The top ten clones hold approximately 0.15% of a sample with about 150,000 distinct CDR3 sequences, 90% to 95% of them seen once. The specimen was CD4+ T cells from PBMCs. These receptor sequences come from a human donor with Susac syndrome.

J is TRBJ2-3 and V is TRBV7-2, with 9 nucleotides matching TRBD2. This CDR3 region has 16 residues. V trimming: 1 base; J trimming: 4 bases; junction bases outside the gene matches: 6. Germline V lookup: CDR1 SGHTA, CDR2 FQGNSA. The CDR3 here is CASSLGGGGEADTQYF. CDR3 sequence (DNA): TGTGCCAGCAGCTTAGGAGGCGGGGGGGAGGCAGATACGCAGTATTTT.

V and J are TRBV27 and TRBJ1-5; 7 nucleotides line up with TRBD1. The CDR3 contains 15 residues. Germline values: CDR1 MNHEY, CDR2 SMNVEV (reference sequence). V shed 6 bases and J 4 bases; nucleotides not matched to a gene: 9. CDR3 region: CASRAGGQPNQPQHF. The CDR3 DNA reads TGTGCCAGCAGAGCTGGGGGACAGCCTAATCAGCCCCAGCATTTT.

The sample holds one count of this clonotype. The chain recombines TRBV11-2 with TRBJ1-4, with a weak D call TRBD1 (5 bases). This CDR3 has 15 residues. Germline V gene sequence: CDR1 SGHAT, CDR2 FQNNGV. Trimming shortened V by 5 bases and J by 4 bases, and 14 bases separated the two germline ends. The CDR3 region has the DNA TGTGCCAGCAGCCCCTTATGGCAGGGTAATGAAAAACTGTTTTTT. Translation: CASSPLWQGNEKLFF.

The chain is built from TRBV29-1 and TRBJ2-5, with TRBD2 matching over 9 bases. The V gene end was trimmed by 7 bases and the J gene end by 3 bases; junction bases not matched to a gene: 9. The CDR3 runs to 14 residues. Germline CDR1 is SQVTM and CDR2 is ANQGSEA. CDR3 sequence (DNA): TGCAGCGGGAAGCGGGGGGTATTGGAAGAGACCCAGTACTTC. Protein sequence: CSGKRGVLEETQYF.

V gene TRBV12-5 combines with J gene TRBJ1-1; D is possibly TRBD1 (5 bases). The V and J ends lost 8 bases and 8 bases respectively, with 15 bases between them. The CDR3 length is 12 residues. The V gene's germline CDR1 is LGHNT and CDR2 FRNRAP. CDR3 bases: TGTGCTAGTAGACCCGGGACCCAAGAAGCTTTCTTT. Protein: CASRPGTQEAFF. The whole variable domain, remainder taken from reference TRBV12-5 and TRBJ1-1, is DARVTQTPRHKVTEMGQEVTMRCQPILGHNTVFWYRQTMMQGLELLAYFRNRAPLDDSGMPKDRFSAEMPDATLATLKIQPSEPRDSAVYFCASRPGTQEAFFGQGTRLTVV.

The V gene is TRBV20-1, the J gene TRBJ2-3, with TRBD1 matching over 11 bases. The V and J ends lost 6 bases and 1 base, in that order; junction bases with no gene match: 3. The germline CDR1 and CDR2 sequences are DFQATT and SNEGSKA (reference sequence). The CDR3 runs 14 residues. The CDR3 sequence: CSAGQGAGTDTQYF. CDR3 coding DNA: TGCAGTGCCGGACAGGGGGCGGGCACAGATACGCAGTATTTT.

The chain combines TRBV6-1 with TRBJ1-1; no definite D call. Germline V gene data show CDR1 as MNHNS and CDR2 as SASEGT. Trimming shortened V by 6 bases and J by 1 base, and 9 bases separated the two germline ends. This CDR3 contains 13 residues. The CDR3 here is CASSRRQNTEAFF. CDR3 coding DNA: TGTGCCAGCAGCCGTAGACAGAACACTGAAGCTTTCTTT.

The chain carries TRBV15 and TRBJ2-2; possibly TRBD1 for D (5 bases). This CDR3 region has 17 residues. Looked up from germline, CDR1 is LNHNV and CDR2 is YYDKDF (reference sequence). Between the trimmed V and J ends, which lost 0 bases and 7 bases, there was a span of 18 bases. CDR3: CATSRDIPLRGRGELFF. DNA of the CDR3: TGTGCCACCAGCAGAGATATCCCGCTTAGGGGCCGCGGGGAGCTGTTTTTT.

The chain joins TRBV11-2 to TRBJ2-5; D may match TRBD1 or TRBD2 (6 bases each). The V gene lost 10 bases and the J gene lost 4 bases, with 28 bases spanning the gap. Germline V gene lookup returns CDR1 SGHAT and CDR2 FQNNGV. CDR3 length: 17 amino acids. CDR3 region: CAIPGMRVGGTRETQYF. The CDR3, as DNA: TGTGCCATCCCGGGGATGCGCGTGGGGGGCACACGAGAGACCCAGTACTTC.

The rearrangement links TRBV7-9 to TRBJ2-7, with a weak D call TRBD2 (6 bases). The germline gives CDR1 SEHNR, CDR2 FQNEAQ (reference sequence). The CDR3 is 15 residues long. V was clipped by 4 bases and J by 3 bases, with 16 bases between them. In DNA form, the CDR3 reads TGTGCCAGCAGCTCCGGGACTGGTAACGTCTACGAGCAGTACTTC. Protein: CASSSGTGNVYEQYF.

CDR3: CASTRRGQGISPLHF. The CDR3 DNA reads as TGTGCCAGCACCCGGCGGGGACAGGGGATTTCACCCCTCCACTTT. V usage is TRBV12-3 or TRBV12-4 and J usage is TRBJ1-6; 10 bases are shared with TRBD1. CDR3 length equals 15 residues. The J segment lost 9 bases and the V segment lost 7 bases, leaving 9 bases of the junction unmatched.

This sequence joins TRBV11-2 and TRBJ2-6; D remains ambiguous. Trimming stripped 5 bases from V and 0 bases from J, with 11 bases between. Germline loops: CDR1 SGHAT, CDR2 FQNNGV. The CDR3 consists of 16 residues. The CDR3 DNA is TGTGCCAGCAGCAACACACTTTTCTCTGGGGCCAACGTCCTGACTTTC. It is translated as CASSNTLFSGANVLTF.

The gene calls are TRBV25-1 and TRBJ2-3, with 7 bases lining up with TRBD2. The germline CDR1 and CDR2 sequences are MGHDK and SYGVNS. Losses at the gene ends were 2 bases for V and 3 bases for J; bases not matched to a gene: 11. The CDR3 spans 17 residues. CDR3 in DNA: TGTGCCAGCAGTGAACGGATGAAGTGGGGGGGGACAGATACGCAGTATTTT. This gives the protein CASSERMKWGGTDTQYF.

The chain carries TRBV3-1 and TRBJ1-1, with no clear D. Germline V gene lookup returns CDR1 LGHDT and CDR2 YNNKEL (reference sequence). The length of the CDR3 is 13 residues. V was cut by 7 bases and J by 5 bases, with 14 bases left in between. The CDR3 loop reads CASTQKYRTEAFF. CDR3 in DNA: TGTGCCAGCACGCAAAAATATCGAACTGAAGCTTTCTTT.

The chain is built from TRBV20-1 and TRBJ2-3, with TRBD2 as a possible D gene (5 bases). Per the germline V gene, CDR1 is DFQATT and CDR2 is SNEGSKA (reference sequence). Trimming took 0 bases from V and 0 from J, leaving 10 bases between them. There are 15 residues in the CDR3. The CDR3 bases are TGCAGTGCTAGAGATCTGAGGGAAAGCACAGATACGCAGTATTTT. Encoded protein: CSARDLRESTDTQYF.

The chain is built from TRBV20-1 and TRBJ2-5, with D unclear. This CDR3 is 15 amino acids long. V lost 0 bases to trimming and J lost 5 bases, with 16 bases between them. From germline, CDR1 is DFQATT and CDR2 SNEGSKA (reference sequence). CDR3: CSARDSNTAMETQYF. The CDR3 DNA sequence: TGCAGTGCTAGAGATTCGAATACGGCTATGGAGACCCAGTACTTC.

The CDR3 DNA is TGTGCCACCAGCAGAGGTACTAGCGGGGGTCACAATGAGCAGTTCTTC. It yields the protein CATSRGTSGGHNEQFF. V is TRBV15 and J is TRBJ2-1; TRBD2 aligns across 11 bases. Germline CDR1 reads LNHNV; CDR2 reads YYDKDF (reference sequence). The CDR3 has 16 amino acids. V was pared by 1 base and J by 5 bases, with 4 bases of the junction left unmatched. The full variable domain, completed using reference TRBV15 and TRBJ2-1, is DAMVIQNPRYQVTQFGKPVTLSCSQTLNHNVMYWYQQKSSQAPKLLFHYYDKDFNNEADTPDNFQSRRPNTSFCFLDIRSPGLGDTAMYLCATSRGTSGGHNEQFFGPGTRLTVL.

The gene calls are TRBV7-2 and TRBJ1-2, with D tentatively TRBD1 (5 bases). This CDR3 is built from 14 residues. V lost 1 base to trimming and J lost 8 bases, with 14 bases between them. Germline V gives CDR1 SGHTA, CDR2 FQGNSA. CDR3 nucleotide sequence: TGTGCCAGCAGCTTAGAAGACCCAGGGCGAGGCTACACCTTC. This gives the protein CASSLEDPGRGYTF.

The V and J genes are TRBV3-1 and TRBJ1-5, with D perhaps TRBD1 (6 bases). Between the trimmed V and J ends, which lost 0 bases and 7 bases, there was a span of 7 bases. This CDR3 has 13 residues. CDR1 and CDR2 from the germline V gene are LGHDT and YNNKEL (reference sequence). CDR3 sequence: CASSQEDSQPQHF. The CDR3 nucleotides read TGTGCCAGCAGCCAAGAGGACAGCCAGCCCCAGCATTTT. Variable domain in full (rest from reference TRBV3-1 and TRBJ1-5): DTAVSQTPKYLVTQMGNDKSIKCEQNLGHDTMYWYKQDSKKFLKIMFSYNNKELIINETVPNRFSPKSPDKAHLNLHINSLELGDSAVYFCASSQEDSQPQHFGDGTRLSIL.

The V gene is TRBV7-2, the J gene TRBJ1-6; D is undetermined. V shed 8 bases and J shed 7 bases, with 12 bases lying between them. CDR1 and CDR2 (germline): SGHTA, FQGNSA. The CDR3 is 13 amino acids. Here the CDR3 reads CASGGRSNSPLHF. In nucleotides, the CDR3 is TGTGCCAGCGGCGGGAGAAGCAATTCACCCCTCCACTTT.